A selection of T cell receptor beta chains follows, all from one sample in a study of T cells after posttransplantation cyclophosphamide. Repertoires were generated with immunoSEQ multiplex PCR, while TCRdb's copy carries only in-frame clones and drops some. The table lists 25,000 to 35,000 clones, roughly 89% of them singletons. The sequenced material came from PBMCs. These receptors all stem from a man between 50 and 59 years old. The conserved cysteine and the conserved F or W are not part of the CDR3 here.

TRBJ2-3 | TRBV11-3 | ASSSLDKTDTQY
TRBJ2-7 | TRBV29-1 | SAGTSGRGYEQY
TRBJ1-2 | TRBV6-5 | ASTPGENYGYT
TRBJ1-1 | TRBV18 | ASSPRDRGIVNTEAF
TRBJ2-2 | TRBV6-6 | ASRPSGSRWELF
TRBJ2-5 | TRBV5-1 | ASSLVGVQETQY
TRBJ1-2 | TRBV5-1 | ASSSTPRDRGYGYT
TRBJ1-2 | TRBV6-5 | ASGTRAGADYGYT
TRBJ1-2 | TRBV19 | ASSTFGRGLFGYT
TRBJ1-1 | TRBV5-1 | ASADNVNTEAF
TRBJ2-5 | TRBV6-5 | ASRVAGGGQY
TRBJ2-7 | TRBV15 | ATSRGRGTGGVEQY
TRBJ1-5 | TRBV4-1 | ASSQVGLRNQPQH
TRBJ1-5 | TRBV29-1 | SVIQGGNQPQH
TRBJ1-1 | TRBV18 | ASSPLNLGQGNTEAF
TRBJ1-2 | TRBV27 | ASSLRGRLGGYT